This TCR beta chain was retrieved from a study of technical replicates of blood from a handful of donors. V dropped 3 bases and J dropped 5 bases, with 19 bases sitting between them. CDR1 is SGHNT, CDR2 YYREEE, per germline (reference sequence). CDR3 size: 16 residues. Clones were sequenced by immunoSEQ multiplex PCR, and TCRdb holds only the in-frame ones, with some missing. The repertoire holds 65,000 to 75,000 clones, with around 87% as singletons. The source is a human donor in good health. Some clones in this sample may be carry-over from other donors' samples. The rearrangement joins TRBV5-4 to TRBJ2-3, with D perhaps TRBD2 (6 bases). The specimen sequenced was PBMCs. The CDR3 region is CASSYTGLVRGDTQYF. CDR3 nucleotide sequence: TGTGCCAGCAGCTACACGGGACTTGTTCGGGGAGATACGCAGTATTTT.